Each of the 29 T cell receptor beta chains below was sequenced from the same sample in a study of shared clonotypes between healthy human individuals. Method: immunoSEQ multiplex PCR; TCRdb's copy keeps in-frame clones and lacks some. The repertoire consists of about 1.1 million clones, with about four fifths occurring once and the leading ten covering 0.55% to 0.7%. Sequencing was carried out using memory CD4+ T cells from PBMCs. Subset in this sample: CD45RA-negative fraction. Receptors were obtained from a man between 18 and 29 years old in good health. Some clones in this sample may be carry-over from other donors' samples.

This clone was seen a few times. The CDR3 nucleotides are TGTGCCAGCAGCCCTAGACTAGCGGGGATTCACAATGAGCAGTTCTTC. This codes for CASSPRLAGIHNEQFF. The rearrangement joins TRBV11-2 to TRBJ2-1; 11 nucleotides agree with TRBD2. Trimming removed 5 bases from V and 5 bases from J; junction bases left unmatched: 8. From germline, CDR1 is SGHAT and CDR2 FQNNGV. The CDR3 loop spans 16 amino acids.

The chain links TRBV30 to TRBJ1-6; TRBD1 matches at 7 bases. Trimming removed 0 bases from V and 6 bases from J; junction bases left unmatched: 8. Germline CDR1 and CDR2: GTSNPN and SVGIG (reference sequence). The CDR3 totals 16 residues. CDR3 nucleotides: TGTGCCTGGAGTGTAACGGGGACAGCCCCTAATTCACCCCTCCACTTT. Its protein is CAWSVTGTAPNSPLHF.

V and J are TRBV7-2 and TRBJ2-1; 7 bases agree with TRBD2. There are 16 residues in the CDR3. CDR1 SGHTA and CDR2 FQGNSA come from the germline V gene. The J segment lost 0 bases and the V segment lost 4 bases, leaving 6 bases of the junction unmatched. CDR3: CASSSSGVSSYNEQFF. The CDR3 coding sequence is TGTGCCAGCAGCTCTAGCGGAGTGAGCTCCTACAATGAGCAGTTCTTC.

V and J are TRBV18 and TRBJ1-1; TRBD1 is a possible D gene (5 bases). Trimming shortened V by 1 base and J by 1 base, and 10 bases separated the two germline ends. The CDR3 is 15 amino acids. Germline CDR1 is KGHSH and CDR2 is LQKENI. The CDR3 DNA is TGTGCCAGCTCACCACAGGGGACGGCGAACACTGAAGCTTTCTTT. This encodes CASSPQGTANTEAFF.

V is TRBV29-1 and J is TRBJ2-5, with 12 positions matching TRBD2. V trimming: 7 bases; J trimming: 6 bases; junction bases outside the gene matches: 9. The CDR3 sequence is 14 residues long. CDR1 is SQVTM and CDR2 is ANQGSEA in the germline V gene. The CDR3 sequence: CSGAGTSGFQTQYF. CDR3 coding DNA: TGCAGCGGTGCCGGGACTAGCGGGTTCCAGACCCAGTACTTC.

This clone was found a few times. The J gene is TRBJ1-2, the V gene TRBV2, with TRBD1 as a possible D gene (5 bases). The V end was cut by 9 bases, the J end by 7 bases, with 15 bases between. Germline V CDR1 and CDR2: SNHLY, FYNNEI. The CDR3 is made up of 12 amino acids. The CDR3 coding sequence is TGTGCCAGGAGAAGTCTGGGGCTTGGCTACACCTTC. This codes for CARRSLGLGYTF.

This chain connects TRBV11-3 to TRBJ2-3; the D is unclear. Between the trimmed V and J ends, which lost 3 bases and 4 bases, there was a span of 5 bases. CDR1 is SGHNT and CDR2 is YENEEA in the germline V gene. This CDR3 spans 12 amino acids. As DNA, the CDR3 is TGTGCCAGCAGCTTGAATCCAGATACGCAGTATTTT. Translating it yields CASSLNPDTQYF.

V is TRBV5-8 and J is TRBJ2-7; D ambiguous. There are 15 residues in the CDR3. Germline V gene data show CDR1 as SGHTS and CDR2 as YDEGEE. V lost 0 bases and J 6 bases, leaving 16 bases between the germline ends. In DNA, the CDR3 is TGTGCCAGCAGCTTGGTAAGGGCCTTGGGTTTCGAGCAGTACTTC. It encodes CASSLVRALGFEQYF.

This clone came up once. The CDR3 loop is CASSLTRADTEAFF. The CDR3 DNA sequence: TGTGCCAGCAGCTTAACTCGAGCGGACACTGAAGCTTTCTTT. The chain employs TRBV7-3 and TRBJ1-1; D not resolved. This CDR3 is 14 amino acids long. Trimming shortened V by 0 bases and J by 3 bases, and 8 bases separated the two germline ends. CDR1 is SGHTA, CDR2 FQGTGA, per germline.

This chain joins TRBV5-1 and TRBJ2-5; 9 nucleotides match TRBD2. V lost 6 bases and J lost 1; bases outside the gene matches: 4. This CDR3 region has 14 residues. Germline assignment: CDR1 SGHRS and CDR2 YFSETQ. CDR3 residues: CASTSSGAQETQYF. The CDR3 DNA sequence: TGCGCCAGCACCTCTAGCGGGGCCCAAGAGACCCAGTACTTC.

The chain carries TRBV6-1 and TRBJ1-2, with TRBD1 matching 9 bases. The CDR3 loop spans 14 amino acids. Germline CDR1 reads MNHNS; CDR2 reads SASEGT. With 2 bases clipped from V and 8 bases from J, the junction kept 6 bases outside the gene matches. The CDR3 is CASSELGQGSGYTF. In nucleotides, the CDR3 is TGTGCCAGCAGTGAATTGGGACAGGGAAGCGGCTACACCTTC.

The V call is TRBV12-5, the J call TRBJ1-2, with D possibly being TRBD1 (5 bases). This CDR3 has 13 amino acids. Germline lookup yields CDR1 LGHNT and CDR2 FRNRAP. V shed 7 bases and J shed 2 bases, with 11 bases lying between them. The CDR3 DNA follows: TGTGCTAGTGCCCGGGACGGCAACTATGGCTACACCTTC. It encodes CASARDGNYGYTF.

This clone occurred once. The V and J genes are TRBV28 and TRBJ2-1; TRBD1 matches 7 bases. CDR1 MDHEN and CDR2 SYDVKM come from the germline V gene. The junction had 15 bases not matched to a gene; V was cut back by 3 bases and J by 7 bases. The CDR3 contains 17 residues. CDR3 loop: CASSFAPTGDARNEQFF. The CDR3 bases are TGTGCCAGCAGTTTTGCGCCCACAGGGGATGCGAGGAATGAGCAGTTCTTC. Full variable domain (missing parts from reference TRBV28 and TRBJ2-1): DVKVTQSSRYLVKRTGEKVFLECVQDMDHENMFWYRQDPGLGLRLIYFSYDVKMKEKGDIPEGYSVSREKKERFSLILESASTNQTSMYLCASSFAPTGDARNEQFFGPGTRLTVL.

Details on this clone: The junction and the germline gene differ at one end; a read error may be behind it. The chain employs TRBV6-1 and TRBJ2-6, with D possibly TRBD1 on 5 matching bases. The CDR3 is 13 amino acids. The germline gives CDR1 MNHNS, CDR2 SASEGT. The CDR3 protein is CASSVAGASVLTF. CDR3 sequence (DNA): TGTGCCAGCAGTGTAGCTGGGGCCAGCGTCCTGACTTTC.

The rearrangement joins TRBV7-9 to TRBJ1-2; possible D gene TRBD1, 5 bases. The CDR3 has 15 residues. Deletions cut 5 bases from V and 3 bases from J, with 16 bases between. Per germline, CDR1 SEHNR and CDR2 FQNEAQ (reference sequence). CDR3 bases: TGTGCCAGCAGCCCCTGGAGGGGCGAGGACTATGGCTACACCTTC. This translates into CASSPWRGEDYGYTF.

J is TRBJ2-1 and V is TRBV28; 9 bases line up with TRBD1. The CDR3 runs to 20 residues. Germline values: CDR1 MDHEN, CDR2 SYDVKM. V was pared by 5 bases and J by 0 bases, with 17 bases of the junction left unmatched. The CDR3 is CASSTRHVTGGMSSYNEQFF. Here the CDR3 DNA reads TGTGCCAGCAGTACCCGCCACGTGACAGGGGGAATGAGCTCCTACAATGAGCAGTTCTTC. Together with reference TRBV28 and TRBJ2-1, the CDR3 gives the full variable domain: DVKVTQSSRYLVKRTGEKVFLECVQDMDHENMFWYRQDPGLGLRLIYFSYDVKMKEKGDIPEGYSVSREKKERFSLILESASTNQTSMYLCASSTRHVTGGMSSYNEQFFGPGTRLTVL.

J is TRBJ1-1 and V is TRBV28; 8 bases line up with TRBD1. V lost 1 base and J lost 3; bases outside the gene matches: 4. Per the germline V gene, CDR1 is MDHEN and CDR2 is SYDVKM. The CDR3 has 15 residues. CDR3 region: CASSLYRTGHTEAFF. In DNA form, the CDR3 reads TGTGCCAGCAGTTTATACAGGACAGGGCACACTGAAGCTTTCTTT.

This clone has a count of ten or more. The rearrangement joins TRBV9 to TRBJ2-2; no definite D call. Trimming took off 4 bases at V and 6 bases at J, with 10 bases between the two ends. The CDR3 consists of 13 residues. Germline-derived CDR1 and CDR2 are SGDLS and YYNGEE. The CDR3 region is CASSLVGSGELFF. In DNA form, the CDR3 reads TGTGCCAGCAGCCTTGTAGGGTCCGGGGAGCTGTTTTTT. The full variable domain, in which reference TRBV9 and TRBJ2-2 provide the parts outside the CDR3, is DSGVTQTPKHLITATGQRVTLRCSPRSGDLSVYWYQQSLDQGLQFLIQYYNGEERAKGNILERFSAQQFPDLHSELNLSSLELGDSALYFCASSLVGSGELFFGEGSRLTVL.

In its sample, this clone was seen many times. The chain employs TRBV6-6 and TRBJ2-3, with TRBD1 as a possible D gene (5 bases). Germline loops: CDR1 MNHNY, CDR2 SVGAGI (reference sequence). This CDR3 contains 14 residues. Trimming removed 1 base at V and 10 bases at J, with 15 bases between. CDR3 sequence reads: CASSYYPEDNAQYF. CDR3 DNA sequence: TGTGCCAGCAGTTACTACCCCGAGGACAACGCGCAGTATTTT.

V and J are TRBV14 and TRBJ1-1; D is unresolved. CDR1 is SGHDN, CDR2 FVKESK, per germline. There are 14 residues in the CDR3. The V end lost 5 bases, the J end lost 0 bases, and 10 bases lay between the germline ends. The DNA for the CDR3 is TGTGCCAGCAGCGACCGGGCCTTGAACACTGAAGCTTTCTTT. Translation: CASSDRALNTEAFF.

This chain joins TRBV6-5 and TRBJ2-7; TRBD1 matches 10 bases. The germline V gene encodes CDR1 MNHEY and CDR2 SVGAGI. This CDR3 comprises 15 residues. V gave up 2 bases and J gave up 3 bases; unmatched junction bases: 4. The DNA for the CDR3 is TGTGCCAGCAGTTACCGCGGGGACAGGGGCTACGAGCAGTACTTC. Translating it yields CASSYRGDRGYEQYF.

About this clone: A much larger clone differs by one base, so this may be a read error. The CDR3 DNA is TGTGCCAGCAGTCTAGCGGGAGGGCCCCACGAGCAGTACTTC. It codes for CASSLAGGPHEQYF. The V and J genes are TRBV28 and TRBJ2-7, with 12 bases aligning to TRBD2. CDR3 length: 14 amino acids. V was pared by 5 bases and J by 5 bases, with 4 bases of the junction left unmatched. In germline, CDR1 is MDHEN, CDR2 SYDVKM.

The DNA for the CDR3 is TGTGCCAGCAGCTCGGCGGCAGATACGCAGTATTTT. Amino acids: CASSSAADTQYF. This rearrangement joins TRBV11-3 to TRBJ2-3; D unresolved. V was pared by 4 bases and J by 4 bases, with 6 bases between. CDR1 and CDR2 (germline): SGHNT, YENEEA. This CDR3 has 12 amino acids.

As to this clone: Other DNA sequences of this sample code for an identical CDR3. This chain uses TRBV5-1 with TRBJ2-3; D gene ambiguous. CDR3 length: 13 residues. Trimming took 2 bases from V and 4 from J, leaving 8 bases between them. Germline lookup yields CDR1 SGHRS and CDR2 YFSETQ. The CDR3 DNA is TGCGCCAGCAGCTTTCTGTCCCCAGATACGCAGTATTTT. This encodes CASSFLSPDTQYF.

CDR3 bases: TGCAGCGTTGAAACCTCTGGAAACACCATATATTTT. It codes for CSVETSGNTIYF. V is TRBV29-1 and J is TRBJ1-3; no definite D call. Germline CDR1 and CDR2: SQVTM and ANQGSEA. The CDR3 has 12 amino acids. V dropped 2 bases and J dropped 0 bases, with 2 bases sitting between them.

J is TRBJ1-2 and V is TRBV29-1, with a tentative D call TRBD1 (6 bases). CDR1 SQVTM and CDR2 ANQGSEA come from the germline V gene. The V gene lost 4 bases and the J gene lost 5 bases, with 14 bases spanning the gap. The CDR3 extends over 13 amino acids. The CDR3 bases are TGCAGCGTTGGGGGGGCAGACCCATATGGCTACACCTTC. This codes for CSVGGADPYGYTF.

The J gene is TRBJ2-2, the V gene TRBV30, with 16 bases fitting TRBD2. The germline V gene encodes CDR1 GTSNPN and CDR2 SVGIG (reference sequence). V lost 6 bases to trimming and J lost 5 bases; unmatched junction nucleotides: 12. The length of the CDR3 is 18 residues. As DNA, the CDR3 is TGTGCCTGCCCCCGCGGGACTAGCGGGAGGGTAGGAACCGGGGAGCTGTTTTTT. Its translation: CACPRGTSGRVGTGELFF.

V gene TRBV19 combines with J gene TRBJ2-7; tentative D call: TRBD2 (6 bases). The germline V gene encodes CDR1 LNHDA and CDR2 SQIVND (reference sequence). The CDR3 runs to 13 residues. Deletions cut 4 bases from V and 5 bases from J, with 12 bases between. Written as DNA, the CDR3 is TGTGCCAGTAGTAACAGGCCGGGAGACGAGCAGTACTTC. Translation: CASSNRPGDEQYF.

The DNA for the CDR3 is TGTGCCAGTAGCTTTGGTGTGTATAGCAATCAGCCCCAGCATTTT. The encoded protein is CASSFGVYSNQPQHF. The chain combines TRBV19 with TRBJ1-5; D uncertain. V lost 6 bases and J 0 bases, leaving 12 bases between the germline ends. The length of the CDR3 is 15 residues. Germline lookup yields CDR1 LNHDA and CDR2 SQIVND (reference sequence). The variable domain in full, with the rest retrieved from reference TRBV19 and TRBJ1-5, is DGGITQSPKYLFRKEGQNVTLSCEQNLNHDAMYWYRQDPGQGLRLIYYSQIVNDFQKGDIAEGYSVSREKKESFPLTVTSAQKNPTAFYLCASSFGVYSNQPQHFGDGTRLSIL.